A selection of T cell receptor beta chains follows, all from one sample in a study of T cells in Graves' hyperthyroidism and ophthalmopathy. TCRdb reanalysed the multiplex PCR reads using MiXCR and keeps one entry per CDR3 protein. This sample has 300,000 to 500,000 distinct CDR3 sequences; around 14% occur once, and the top ten carry about 30%. Sequencing was carried out using blood. The source is a woman in her 30s with Graves' hyperthyroidism. Each CDR3 is given with its conserved first and last residue. D genes are given only for firm matches. Clone sizes are given selectively: once, few, many, or a class where the clone is expanded.

v_gene	abundance	j_gene	d_gene	CDR3nt	CDR3aa
TRBV20-1	many	TRBJ2-1	.	TGCAGTGCTGATAGCAATAGGTACAATGAGCAGTTCTTC	CSADSNRYNEQFF
TRBV7-2	.	TRBJ2-7	TRBD2	TGTGCCAGCAGCTCTCTGCTAGCGGGAGGGCACGAGCAGTACTTC	CASSSLLAGGHEQYF
TRBV6-5	.	TRBJ2-7	TRBD2	TGTGCCAGCAGTTACTCAGTAAACTCCTTGAGCGGGAGGTTCTACGAGCAGTACTTC	CASSYSVNSLSGRFYEQYF
TRBV20-1	few	TRBJ2-7	.	TGCAGTGCTTTGGACACCCCAGAGCAGTACTTC	CSALDTPEQYF
TRBV2	many	TRBJ2-3	.	TGTGCCAGCAGGGAGGGCCCAGATACGCAGTATTTT	CASREGPDTQYF
TRBV9	.	TRBJ1-4	.	TGTGCCAGCAGCGGGTCGCAAGGGCGCGAAAAACTGTTTTTT	CASSGSQGREKLFF
TRBV28	.	TRBJ2-2	.	TGTGCCAGCAGTTTACCGGGGCAGGGGACCGGGGAGCTGTTTTTT	CASSLPGQGTGELFF
TRBV6-1	.	TRBJ1-6	.	TGTGCCAGCCTCTCAGGGGCTGTGGGTAATTCACCCCTCCACTTT	CASLSGAVGNSPLHF
TRBV11-2	many	TRBJ2-5	TRBD2	TGTGCCAGCAGCCTACCCCGTAGTAGCGGGAGGGCTGGAGAGACCCAGTACTTC	CASSLPRSSGRAGETQYF
TRBV20-1	few	TRBJ1-3	.	TGCAGTGCTAGAGATATTCGACGCTCTGGAAACACCATATATTTT	CSARDIRRSGNTIYF
TRBV6-1	many	TRBJ2-2	TRBD1	TGTGCCAGCAGAAGACAGGGGGCGGCGAGTGGAACCGGGGAGCTGTTTTTT	CASRRQGAASGTGELFF
TRBV5-8	few	TRBJ2-6	.	TGTGCCAGCAGCTTGGCGGGTGGACGGATGGGGGGGGCCAACGTCCTGACTTTC	CASSLAGGRMGGANVLTF
TRBV3-1	many	TRBJ1-2	.	TGTGCCAGCAGCCAAGCTCAGGGCGGCTACACCTTC	CASSQAQGGYTF
TRBV7-9	.	TRBJ2-1	.	TGTGCCAGCAGCTCCTGGGGGGACTCCTCCTACAATGAGCAGTTCTTC	CASSSWGDSSYNEQFF
TRBV10-3	many	TRBJ2-5	.	TGTGCCATCAGTGAGTGGGAAGGTCAAGAGACCCAGTACTTC	CAISEWEGQETQYF
TRBV3-1	few	TRBJ2-1	TRBD2	TGTGCCAGCAGCCATACTATAGCGGGCCGGAACAATGAGCAGTTCTTC	CASSHTIAGRNNEQFF
TRBV4-2	.	TRBJ2-3	TRBD2	TGTGCCAGCAGCCAAGCGGCGGCTAGCGGGAGTCGCACAGATACGCAGTATTTT	CASSQAAASGSRTDTQYF
TRBV9	few	TRBJ2-7	TRBD1	TGTGCCAGCAGCGCCGGGACAGGGTCTGGCTACGAGCAGTACTTC	CASSAGTGSGYEQYF
TRBV12-3/TRBV12-4	many	TRBJ2-3	.	TGTGCCAGCAGTCCGGCCTCTATGGGGCGCGGAGATACGCAGTATTTT	CASSPASMGRGDTQYF
TRBV18	many	TRBJ1-5	.	TGTGCCAGCTCTCCTGTAGCAGATCAGCCCCAGCATTTT	CASSPVADQPQHF
TRBV3-1	.	TRBJ2-7	.	TGTGCCAGCAACCAAGGGGCCAGGATCGGGCAGTACTTC	CASNQGARIGQYF
TRBV20-1	many	TRBJ2-1	TRBD2	TGCAGTGCTAGACCCAGCGGGAGGGCCCTAGAGGAGCAGTTCTTC	CSARPSGRALEEQFF
TRBV5-1	many	TRBJ2-3	TRBD2	TGCGCCAGCAGCCCCGGACTAGAGTATAGGACGCAGTATTTT	CASSPGLEYRTQYF
TRBV20-1	.	TRBJ1-4	.	TGCAGTGCTACCACTGATGGAAGAAATGAAAAACTGTTTTTT	CSATTDGRNEKLFF
TRBV20-1	many	TRBJ2-5	.	TGCAGTGCTAGAGATCACGCTGGGACCCAGTACTTC	CSARDHAGTQYF
TRBV28	.	TRBJ2-7	.	TGTGCCAGCAGTTTTCAGTCGCTAGGAATCTACGAGCAGTACTTC	CASSFQSLGIYEQYF
TRBV20-1	many	TRBJ2-7	TRBD1	TGCAGTGCTACCCACGCCTCCGGGACAGGGATCTACGAGCAGTACTTC	CSATHASGTGIYEQYF
TRBV11-1	many	TRBJ2-7	TRBD1	TGTGCCAGCAGCCAGGACAGGTCGCAAGAGCAGTACTTC	CASSQDRSQEQYF
TRBV20-1	.	TRBJ1-2	.	TGCAGTGCTAGACCGGGGGACGGTCTCTATGGCTACACCTTC	CSARPGDGLYGYTF
TRBV7-2	many	TRBJ2-7	.	TGTGCCAGCAGCTCTTCCTACTACGAGCAGTACTTC	CASSSSYYEQYF
TRBV28	many	TRBJ1-5	.	TGTGCCAGCAGTGCCGGGATTAGGAGGGGTCAGCCCCAGCATTTT	CASSAGIRRGQPQHF
TRBV24-1	.	TRBJ2-3	TRBD1	TGTGCCACCAGTAATACAGGGGGCCCCTCAGATACGCAGTATTTT	CATSNTGGPSDTQYF
TRBV6-6	.	TRBJ1-1	.	TGTGCCAGCAGTTACCCCGGTGCCGGAGAGAACACTGAAGCTTTCTTT	CASSYPGAGENTEAFF
TRBV19	.	TRBJ1-2	.	TGTGCCAGTAGTATCCCCCAGGGAGGCTATGGCTACACCTTC	CASSIPQGGYGYTF
TRBV7-6	.	TRBJ2-7	TRBD2	TGTGCCAGCAGCGCCTACTCGCTAGCGGAATCCTACGAGCAGTACTTC	CASSAYSLAESYEQYF
TRBV10-3	once	TRBJ1-5	.	TGTGCCATCAGTGAGTCGTTCGGGGATCAGCCCCAGCATTTT	CAISESFGDQPQHF
TRBV5-5	many	TRBJ1-2	TRBD1	TGTGCCAGCAGCCGGACCCCGGGACAGGCCTCGCGCTACACCTTC	CASSRTPGQASRYTF
TRBV13	few	TRBJ2-1	TRBD2	TGTGCCAGCAGCCCGCGACTAGCGGGAGTTTCAAGCTCCTACAATGAGCAGTTCTTC	CASSPRLAGVSSSYNEQFF
TRBV24-1	.	TRBJ2-3	TRBD2	TGTGCCACCAAGACTAGCGGCACAGATACGCAGTATTTT	CATKTSGTDTQYF
TRBV7-8	many	TRBJ1-5	.	TGTGCCAGCAGCTTAGTGGGGGGCGAGGGTCAGCCCCAGCATTTT	CASSLVGGEGQPQHF
TRBV27	many	TRBJ2-4	TRBD2	TGTGCCAGCAGTGGTGGACTAGCGGGAGGTTTAGTAAACATTCAGTACTTC	CASSGGLAGGLVNIQYF
TRBV11-3	once	TRBJ2-1	TRBD2	TGTGCCAGCACCTTTATGGGGGGGAGCTCCTACAATGAGCAGTTCTTC	CASTFMGGSSYNEQFF
TRBV12-3/TRBV12-4	many	TRBJ2-7	.	TGTGCCAGCAGTTTCGCAGAAAGGTACGAGCAGTACTTC	CASSFAERYEQYF
TRBV12-3/TRBV12-4	many	TRBJ1-3	.	TGTGCCAGCAGTTTCAGGGGATCTGGAAACACCATATATTTT	CASSFRGSGNTIYF
TRBV12-3/TRBV12-4	many	TRBJ2-1	TRBD1	TGTGCCAGCAGTTTAGACATTGGGGGTCCCGGGACAGGTATCAGTGAGCAGTTCTTC	CASSLDIGGPGTGISEQFF
TRBV12-3/TRBV12-4	many	TRBJ2-7	TRBD2	TGTGCCAGCAGCCCCGGGACTAAAACCTACGAGCAGTACTTC	CASSPGTKTYEQYF
TRBV27	many	TRBJ2-1	TRBD2	TGTGCCAGCAGTTTATCAACCGGGAGGGCCCTCAATGAGCAGTTCTTC	CASSLSTGRALNEQFF
TRBV2	many	TRBJ1-6	TRBD1	TGTGCCAGCATTTACCCCCCGGGACAGGCTAGGAATTCACCCCTCCACTTT	CASIYPPGQARNSPLHF
TRBV7-2	many	TRBJ2-2	.	TGTGCCAGCAGCCCCATAGGCACCGGGGAGCTGTTTTTT	CASSPIGTGELFF
TRBV20-1	.	TRBJ2-3	TRBD2	TGCAGTGCGGCGGGGGGTAGCACAGATACGCAGTATTTT	CSAAGGSTDTQYF
TRBV18	.	TRBJ1-1	.	TGTGCCAGCTCACCCTTTAAGGGGATCACTGAAGCTTTCTTT	CASSPFKGITEAFF
TRBV5-1	many	TRBJ2-7	.	TGCGCCAGCAGCGGCGCCGTTCGTGCCTACGAGCAGTACTTC	CASSGAVRAYEQYF
TRBV15	once	TRBJ1-4	.	TGTGCCACCAGCACCAGGGGAAGGGGGTCTAATGAAAAACTGTTTTTT	CATSTRGRGSNEKLFF
TRBV20-1	.	TRBJ2-7	TRBD2	TGCAGTGCTACAGGTAGCGGGAGGGGATCCTACGAGCAGTACTTC	CSATGSGRGSYEQYF
TRBV6-1	.	TRBJ2-2	.	TGTGCCAGCACTAACACCGGGGAGCTGTTTTTT	CASTNTGELFF
TRBV10-3	.	TRBJ2-7	.	TGTGCCATCATGCGGACAGACCACACCTACGAGCAGTACTTC	CAIMRTDHTYEQYF
TRBV7-9	.	TRBJ1-6	.	TGTGCCAGCAGAGCGGCACCGGATAATTCACCCCTCCACTTT	CASRAAPDNSPLHF
TRBV20-1	.	TRBJ1-5	.	TGCAGTGCTAGTCTATCGGGGGGGGCCCAGCATTTT	CSASLSGGAQHF
TRBV4-2	.	TRBJ2-1	.	TGTGCCAGCAGCCTTCGGGATCCCACCTACAATGAGCAGTTCTTC	CASSLRDPTYNEQFF
TRBV7-9	once	TRBJ1-1	.	TGTGCCAGCAGGACATACCAAAACACTGAAGCTTTCTTT	CASRTYQNTEAFF